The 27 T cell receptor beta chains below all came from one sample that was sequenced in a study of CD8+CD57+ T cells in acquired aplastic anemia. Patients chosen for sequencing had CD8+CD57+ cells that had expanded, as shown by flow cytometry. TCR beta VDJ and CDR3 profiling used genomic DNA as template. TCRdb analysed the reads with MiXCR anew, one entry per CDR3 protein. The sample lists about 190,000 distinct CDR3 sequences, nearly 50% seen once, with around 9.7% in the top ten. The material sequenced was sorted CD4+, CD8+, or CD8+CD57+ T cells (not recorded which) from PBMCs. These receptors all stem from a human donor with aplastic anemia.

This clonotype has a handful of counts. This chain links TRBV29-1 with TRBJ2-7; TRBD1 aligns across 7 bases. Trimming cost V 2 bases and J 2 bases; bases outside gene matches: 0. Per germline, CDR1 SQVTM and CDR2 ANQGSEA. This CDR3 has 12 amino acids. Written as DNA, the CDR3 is TGCAGCGTTGAACAGGGGGCCTACGAGCAGTACTTC. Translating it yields CSVEQGAYEQYF.

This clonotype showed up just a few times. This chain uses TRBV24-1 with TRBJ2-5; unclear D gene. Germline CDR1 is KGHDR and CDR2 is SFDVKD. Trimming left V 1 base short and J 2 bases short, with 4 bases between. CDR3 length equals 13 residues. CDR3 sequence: CATSDFGQETQYF. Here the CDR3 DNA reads TGTGCCACCAGTGATTTTGGGCAAGAGACCCAGTACTTC.

DNA of the CDR3: TGTGCCATCATGGGACAGCTCAATCAGCCCCAGCATTTT. Residues: CAIMGQLNQPQHF. The chain has TRBV10-3 and TRBJ1-5, with TRBD1 identical over 7 bases. Germline-derived CDR1 and CDR2 are ENHRY and SYGVKD. This CDR3 region has 13 residues. With V trimmed by 7 bases and J by 3 bases, 3 bases remained unmatched.

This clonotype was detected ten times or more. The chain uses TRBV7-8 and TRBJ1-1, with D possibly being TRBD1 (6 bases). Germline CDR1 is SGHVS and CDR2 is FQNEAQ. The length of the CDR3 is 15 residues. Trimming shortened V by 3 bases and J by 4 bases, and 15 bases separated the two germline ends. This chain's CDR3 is CASSFRWTVGTEAFF. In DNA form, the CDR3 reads TGTGCCAGCAGCTTCCGGTGGACAGTCGGCACTGAAGCTTTCTTT.

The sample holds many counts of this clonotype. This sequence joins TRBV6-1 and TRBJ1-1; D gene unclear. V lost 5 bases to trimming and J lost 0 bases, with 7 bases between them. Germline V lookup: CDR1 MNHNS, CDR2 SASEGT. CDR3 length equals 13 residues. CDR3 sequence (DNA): TGTGCCAGCAGTCTGGAGATGAACACTGAAGCTTTCTTT. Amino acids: CASSLEMNTEAFF.

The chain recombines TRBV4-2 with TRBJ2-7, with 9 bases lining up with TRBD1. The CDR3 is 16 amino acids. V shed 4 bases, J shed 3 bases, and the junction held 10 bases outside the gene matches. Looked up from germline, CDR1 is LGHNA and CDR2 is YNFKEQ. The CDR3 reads CASSRKTGQGNYEQYF. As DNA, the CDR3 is TGTGCCAGCAGCCGTAAAACGGGACAGGGAAACTACGAGCAGTACTTC.

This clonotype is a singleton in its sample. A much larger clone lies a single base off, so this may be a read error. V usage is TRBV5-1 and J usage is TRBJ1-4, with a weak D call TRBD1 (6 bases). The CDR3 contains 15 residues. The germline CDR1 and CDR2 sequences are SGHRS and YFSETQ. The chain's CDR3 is CAGSLAGGSWEKLFF. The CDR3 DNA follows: TGCGCCGGCAGCCTAGCCGGGGGCAGCTGGGAAAAACTGTTTTTT.

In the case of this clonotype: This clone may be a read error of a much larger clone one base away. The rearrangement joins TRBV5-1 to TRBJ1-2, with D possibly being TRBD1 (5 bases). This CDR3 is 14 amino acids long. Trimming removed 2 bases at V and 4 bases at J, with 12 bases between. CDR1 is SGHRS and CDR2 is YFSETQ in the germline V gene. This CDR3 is CASSLRNRFYGYTF. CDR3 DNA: TGCGCCAGCAGCTTACGAAACAGGTTCTATGGCTACACCTTC.

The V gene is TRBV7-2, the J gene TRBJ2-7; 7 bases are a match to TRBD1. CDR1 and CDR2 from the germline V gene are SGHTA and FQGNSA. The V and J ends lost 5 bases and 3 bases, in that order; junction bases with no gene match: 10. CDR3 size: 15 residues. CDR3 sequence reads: CASSPTDRLGYEQYF. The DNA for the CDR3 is TGTGCCAGCAGCCCGACGGACAGGCTAGGCTACGAGCAGTACTTC.

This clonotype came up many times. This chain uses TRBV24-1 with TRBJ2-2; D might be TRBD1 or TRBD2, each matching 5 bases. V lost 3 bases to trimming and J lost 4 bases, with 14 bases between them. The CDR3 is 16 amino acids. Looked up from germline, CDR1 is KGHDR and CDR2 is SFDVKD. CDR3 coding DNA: TGTGCCACCAGTGATGCCGGGGCGGGCGTCACCGGGGAGCTGTTTTTT. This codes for CATSDAGAGVTGELFF.

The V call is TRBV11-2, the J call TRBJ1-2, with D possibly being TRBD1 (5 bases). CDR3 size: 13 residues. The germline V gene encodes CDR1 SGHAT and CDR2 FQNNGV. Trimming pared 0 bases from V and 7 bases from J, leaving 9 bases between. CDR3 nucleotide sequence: TGTGCCAGCAGCTTAGACAGGGATCCTGGCTACACCTTC. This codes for CASSLDRDPGYTF.

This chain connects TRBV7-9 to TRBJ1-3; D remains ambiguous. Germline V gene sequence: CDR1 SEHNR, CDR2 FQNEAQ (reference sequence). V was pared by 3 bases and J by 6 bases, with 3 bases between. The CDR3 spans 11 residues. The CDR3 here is CASSFKNTIYF. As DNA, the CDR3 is TGTGCCAGCAGCTTTAAAAACACCATATATTTT.

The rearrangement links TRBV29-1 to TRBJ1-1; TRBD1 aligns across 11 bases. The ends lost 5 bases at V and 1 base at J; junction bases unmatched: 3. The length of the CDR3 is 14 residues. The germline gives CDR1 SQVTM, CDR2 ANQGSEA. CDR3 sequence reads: CSVSGTGGNTEAFF. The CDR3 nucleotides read TGCAGCGTTTCCGGGACAGGGGGGAACACTGAAGCTTTCTTT. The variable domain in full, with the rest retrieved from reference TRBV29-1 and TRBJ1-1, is SAVISQKPSRDICQRGTSLTIQCQVDSQVTMMFWYRQQPGQSLTLIATANQGSEATYESGFVIDKFPISRPNLTFSTLTVSNMSPEDSSIYLCSVSGTGGNTEAFFGQGTRLTVV.

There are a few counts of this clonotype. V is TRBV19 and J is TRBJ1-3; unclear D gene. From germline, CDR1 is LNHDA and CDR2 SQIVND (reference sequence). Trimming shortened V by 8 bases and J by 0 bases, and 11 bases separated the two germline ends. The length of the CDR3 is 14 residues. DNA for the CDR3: TGTGCCAGTGTGGACGTCTACTCTGGAAACACCATATATTTT. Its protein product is CASVDVYSGNTIYF.

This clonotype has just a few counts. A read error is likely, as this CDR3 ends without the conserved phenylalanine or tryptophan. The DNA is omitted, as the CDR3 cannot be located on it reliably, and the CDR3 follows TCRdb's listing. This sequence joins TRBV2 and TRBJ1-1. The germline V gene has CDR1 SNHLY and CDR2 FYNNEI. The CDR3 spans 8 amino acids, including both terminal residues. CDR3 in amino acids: CASSRHLV.

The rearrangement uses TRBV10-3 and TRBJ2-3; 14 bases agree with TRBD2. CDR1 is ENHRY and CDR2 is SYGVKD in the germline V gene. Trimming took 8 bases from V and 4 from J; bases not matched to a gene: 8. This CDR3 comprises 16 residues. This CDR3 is CAIGGTSGGLADTQYF. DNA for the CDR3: TGTGCCATCGGGGGGACTAGCGGGGGCCTGGCAGATACGCAGTATTTT.

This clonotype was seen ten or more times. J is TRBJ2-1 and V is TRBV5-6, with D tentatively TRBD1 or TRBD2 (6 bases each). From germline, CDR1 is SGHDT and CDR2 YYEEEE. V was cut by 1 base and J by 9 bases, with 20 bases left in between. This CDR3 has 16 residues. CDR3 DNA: TGTGCCAGCAGCTTGAAGGTGGAGGGGGGAAGGGCTGAGCAGTTCTTC. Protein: CASSLKVEGGRAEQFF.

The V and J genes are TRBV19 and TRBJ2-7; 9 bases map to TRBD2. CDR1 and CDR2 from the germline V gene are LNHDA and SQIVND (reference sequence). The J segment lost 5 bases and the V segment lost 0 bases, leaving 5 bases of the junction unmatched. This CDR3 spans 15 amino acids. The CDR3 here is CASSIDGGRADEQYF. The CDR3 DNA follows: TGTGCCAGTAGTATAGACGGCGGGAGGGCCGACGAGCAGTACTTC. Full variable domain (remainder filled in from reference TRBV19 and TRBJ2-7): DGGITQSPKYLFRKEGQNVTLSCEQNLNHDAMYWYRQDPGQGLRLIYYSQIVNDFQKGDIAEGYSVSREKKESFPLTVTSAQKNPTAFYLCASSIDGGRADEQYFGPGTRLTVT.

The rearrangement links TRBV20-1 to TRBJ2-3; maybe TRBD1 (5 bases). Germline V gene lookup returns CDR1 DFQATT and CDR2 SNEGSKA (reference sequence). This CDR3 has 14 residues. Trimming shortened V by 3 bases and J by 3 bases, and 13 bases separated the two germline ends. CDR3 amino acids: CSASPRAGTDTQYF. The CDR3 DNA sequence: TGCAGTGCTAGTCCCAGGGCTGGTACAGATACGCAGTATTTT.

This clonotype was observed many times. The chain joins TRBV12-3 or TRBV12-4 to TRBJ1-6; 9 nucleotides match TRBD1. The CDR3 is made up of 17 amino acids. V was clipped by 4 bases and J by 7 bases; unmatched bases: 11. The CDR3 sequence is CASSSGTGTAVNSPLHF. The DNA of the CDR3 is TGTGCCAGCAGTTCTGGGACAGGGACTGCAGTCAATTCACCCCTCCACTTT.

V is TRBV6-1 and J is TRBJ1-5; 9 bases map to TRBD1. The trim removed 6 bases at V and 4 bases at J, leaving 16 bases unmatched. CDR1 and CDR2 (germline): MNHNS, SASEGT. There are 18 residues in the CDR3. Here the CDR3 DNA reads TGTGCCAGCAGCGGACAGGGGTCCACACGCCCAACAAATCAGCCCCAGCATTTT. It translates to CASSGQGSTRPTNQPQHF.

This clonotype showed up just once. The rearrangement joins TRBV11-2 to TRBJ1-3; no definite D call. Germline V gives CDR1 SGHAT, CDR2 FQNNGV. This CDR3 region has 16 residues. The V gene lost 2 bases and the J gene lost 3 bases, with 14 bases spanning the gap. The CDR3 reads CASSLPRGIGGNTIYF. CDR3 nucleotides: TGTGCCAGCAGCTTACCTCGGGGAATTGGTGGAAACACCATATATTTT. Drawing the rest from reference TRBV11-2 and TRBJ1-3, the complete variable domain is EAGVAQSPRYKIIEKRQSVAFWCNPISGHATLYWYQQILGQGPKLLIQFQNNGVVDDSQLPKDRFSAERLKGVDSTLKIQPAKLEDSAVYLCASSLPRGIGGNTIYFGEGSWLTVV.

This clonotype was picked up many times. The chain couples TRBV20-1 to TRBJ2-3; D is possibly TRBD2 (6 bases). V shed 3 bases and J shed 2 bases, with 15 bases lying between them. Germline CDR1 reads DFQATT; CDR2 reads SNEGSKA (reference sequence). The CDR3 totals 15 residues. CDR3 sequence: CSASGEGGDTDTQYF. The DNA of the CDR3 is TGCAGTGCTAGTGGAGAGGGAGGCGACACAGATACGCAGTATTTT.

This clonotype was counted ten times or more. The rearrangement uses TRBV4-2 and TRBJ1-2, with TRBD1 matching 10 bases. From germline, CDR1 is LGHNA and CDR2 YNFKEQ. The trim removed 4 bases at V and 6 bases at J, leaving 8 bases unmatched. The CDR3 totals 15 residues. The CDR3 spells CASSRLDRGKNGYTF. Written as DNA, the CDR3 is TGTGCCAGCAGCCGACTGGACAGGGGGAAGAATGGCTACACCTTC.

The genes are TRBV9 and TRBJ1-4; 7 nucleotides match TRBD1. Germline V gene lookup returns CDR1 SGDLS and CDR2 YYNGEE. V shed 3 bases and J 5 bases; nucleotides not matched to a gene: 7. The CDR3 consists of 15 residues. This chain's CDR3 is CASSADRVPNEKLFF. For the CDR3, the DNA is TGTGCCAGCAGCGCCGACAGGGTCCCCAATGAAAAACTGTTTTTT.

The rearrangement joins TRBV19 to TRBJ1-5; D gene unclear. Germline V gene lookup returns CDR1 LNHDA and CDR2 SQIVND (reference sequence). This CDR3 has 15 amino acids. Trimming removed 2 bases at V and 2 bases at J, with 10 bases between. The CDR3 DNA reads TGTGCCAGTAGTATAATGATCGGCGGCAATCAGCCCCAGCATTTT. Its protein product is CASSIMIGGNQPQHF.

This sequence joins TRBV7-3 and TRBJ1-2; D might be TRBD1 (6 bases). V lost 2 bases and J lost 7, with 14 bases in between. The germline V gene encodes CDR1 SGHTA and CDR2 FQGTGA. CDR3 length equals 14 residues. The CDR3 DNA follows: TGTGCCAGCAGCTTAGACAGGTCCATGGGTGGCTACACCTTC. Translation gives CASSLDRSMGGYTF.